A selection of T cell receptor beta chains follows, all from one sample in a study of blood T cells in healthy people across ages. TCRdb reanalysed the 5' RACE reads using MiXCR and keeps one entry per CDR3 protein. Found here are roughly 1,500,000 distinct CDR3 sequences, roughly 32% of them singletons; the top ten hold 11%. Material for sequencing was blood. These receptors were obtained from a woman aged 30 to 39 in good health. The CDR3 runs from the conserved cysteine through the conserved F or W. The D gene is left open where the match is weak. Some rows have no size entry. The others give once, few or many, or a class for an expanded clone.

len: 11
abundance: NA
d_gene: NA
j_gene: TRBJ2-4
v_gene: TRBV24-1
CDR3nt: TGTGCCACCGGTGCAGGACTCTTTCAGTACTTC
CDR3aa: CATGAGLFQYF

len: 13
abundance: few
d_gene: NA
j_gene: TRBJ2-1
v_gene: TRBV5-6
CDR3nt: TGTGCCAGCAGCCCGTTAAAAGGGTATGAGCAGTTCTTC
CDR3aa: CASSPLKGYEQFF

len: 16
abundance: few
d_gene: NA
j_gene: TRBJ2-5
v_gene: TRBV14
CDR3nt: TGTGCCAGCAGCCAAGTCGGGGCAGGCCTCCAAGAGACCCAGTACTTC
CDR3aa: CASSQVGAGLQETQYF

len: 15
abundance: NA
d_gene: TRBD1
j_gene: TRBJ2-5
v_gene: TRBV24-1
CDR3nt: TGTGCCACCAATACTACAGGGGTGATCCAAGAGACCCAGTACTTC
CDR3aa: CATNTTGVIQETQYF

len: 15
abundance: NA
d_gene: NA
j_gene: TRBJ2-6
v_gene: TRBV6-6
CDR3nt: TGTGCCAGCAGCTCCGAGAGTTCTGGGGCCAACGGCCTGACTTTC
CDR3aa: CASSSESSGANGLTF

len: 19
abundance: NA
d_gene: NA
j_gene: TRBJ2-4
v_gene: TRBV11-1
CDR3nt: TGTGCCAGCAGCTTAGTTCGCTCAGTGACAACAGAGGCCAAAAACATTCAGTACTTC
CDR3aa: CASSLVRSVTTEAKNIQYF

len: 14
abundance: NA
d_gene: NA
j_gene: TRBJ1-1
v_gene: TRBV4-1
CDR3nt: TGCGCCAGCAGCCAGAGGAATAGGAACACTGAAGCTTTCTTT
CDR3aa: CASSQRNRNTEAFF

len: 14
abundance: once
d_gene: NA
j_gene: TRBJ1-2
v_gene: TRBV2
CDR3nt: TGTGCCAGCAGTGATACAGGATTTGGGTATGGCTACACCTTC
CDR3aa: CASSDTGFGYGYTF

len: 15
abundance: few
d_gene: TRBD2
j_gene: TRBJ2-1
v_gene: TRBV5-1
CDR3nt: TGCGCCAGCAGCTTAGCGGGACTCCTCTACAATGAGCAGTTCTTC
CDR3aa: CASSLAGLLYNEQFF

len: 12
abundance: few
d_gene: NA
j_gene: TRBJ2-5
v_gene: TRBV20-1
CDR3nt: TGCAGTGCCCCCCGGTTAAGAGAGACCCAGTACTTC
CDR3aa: CSAPRLRETQYF

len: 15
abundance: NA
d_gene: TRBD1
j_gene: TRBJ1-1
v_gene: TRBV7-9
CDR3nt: TGTGCCAGCAGTCCCAGGACAGGGAGACACACTGAAGCTTTCTTT
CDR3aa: CASSPRTGRHTEAFF

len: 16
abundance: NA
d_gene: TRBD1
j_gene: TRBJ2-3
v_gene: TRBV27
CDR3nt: TGTGCCAGCAGTCCGGACAGGTCGCCGGTGACAGATACGCAGTATTTT
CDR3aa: CASSPDRSPVTDTQYF

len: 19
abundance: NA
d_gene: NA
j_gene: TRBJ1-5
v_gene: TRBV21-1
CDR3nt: TGTACCAGCAGCAAAGGATCCGGACAGAGCATGTATAGCAATCAGCCCCAGCATTTT
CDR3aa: CTSSKGSGQSMYSNQPQHF

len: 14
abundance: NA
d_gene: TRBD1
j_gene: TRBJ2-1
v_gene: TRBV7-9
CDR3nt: TGTGCCAGCAGGGGACAGGCGTTGTTCAATGAGCAGTTCTTC
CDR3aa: CASRGQALFNEQFF

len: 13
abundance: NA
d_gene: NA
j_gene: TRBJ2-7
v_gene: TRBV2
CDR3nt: TGTGCCAGCAGTGAAGTTCCGTCGGTCGAGCAGTACTTC
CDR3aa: CASSEVPSVEQYF

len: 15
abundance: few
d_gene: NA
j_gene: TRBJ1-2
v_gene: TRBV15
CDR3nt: TGTGCCACCAGCAGAGAAAATGGGCAGCTGGCTGGCTACACCTTC
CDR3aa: CATSRENGQLAGYTF